These T cell receptor beta chains were read from a single sample in a study of blood T cells in healthy people across ages. MiXCR, run by TCRdb on the 5' RACE reads, gives a single entry per CDR3 protein. The table includes approximately 780,000 distinct CDR3 sequences, about a quarter detected once. These data were also filed under a second study, of T cells of mothers and their children.

The specimen sequenced was blood. Receptor source: a boy younger than 18 in good health. CDR3s include the opening cysteine and the closing phenylalanine or tryptophan. D genes are given only for firm matches. Clone size is stated in some rows and not others, as once, few, many or a class when expanded.

clone_size j_call v_call d_call cdr3_aa cdr3_nt
. TRBJ2-3 TRBV5-1 TRBD1 CASSLDGQGTDTQYF TGCGCCAGCAGCTTGGACGGACAGGGAACAGATACGCAGTATTTT
. TRBJ2-5 TRBV28 . CASSGLGTVVQETQYF TGTGCCAGCAGTGGCCTCGGGACTGTTGTCCAAGAGACCCAGTACTTC
few TRBJ2-7 TRBV5-1 TRBD1 CASSFTGTGFPYEQYF TGCGCCAGCAGCTTTACCGGGACAGGGTTCCCCTACGAGCAGTACTTC
. TRBJ1-2 TRBV7-2 TRBD1 CASSFQRTGLGTNYGYTF TGTGCCAGCAGCTTTCAAAGGACAGGGCTGGGAACTAACTATGGCTACACCTTC
few TRBJ1-2 TRBV3-1 . CASSQDPPTGYTF TGTGCCAGCAGCCAAGACCCACCCACCGGCTACACCTTC
few TRBJ2-1 TRBV27 . CASSLEVGLEQFF TGTGCCAGCAGTTTAGAAGTAGGCCTAGAGCAGTTCTTC
. TRBJ2-5 TRBV29-1 . CSVVFIGGSKETQYF TGCAGCGTTGTGTTTATAGGGGGTTCGAAAGAGACCCAGTACTTC
few TRBJ2-3 TRBV14 . CASSQGGGPSTDTQYF TGTGCCAGCAGCCAAGGAGGCGGACCTAGCACAGATACGCAGTATTTT
few TRBJ2-5 TRBV7-9 . CASSLRPRPQETQYF TGTGCCAGCAGCCTACGTCCCCGGCCACAAGAGACCCAGTACTTC
once TRBJ2-5 TRBV4-1 . CASSQGVVRGQETQYF TGCGCCAGCAGCCAAGGGGTCGTTAGGGGACAAGAGACCCAGTACTTC
. TRBJ2-6 TRBV5-1 TRBD1 CASSPLTGGYSGANVPTF TGCGCCAGCAGCCCGCTGACAGGGGGATACTCTGGGGCCAACGTCCCGACTTTC